This is a list of T cell receptor beta chains from one sample in a study of CD8+ T cells in alopecia areata. Generated by immunoSEQ multiplex PCR, the TCRdb table keeps only in-frame clones and is missing some. Of about 180,000 clones listed, approximately 62% were seen once; the top ten hold about 1.7%. This specimen was CD4+ T cells sorted from blood, taken at week 0. These receptors came from a human donor with alopecia areata. Both conserved end residues are part of each CDR3. A D gene is named only where the DNA matches it firmly. Not all rows give a size; the values are once, few, many and, for expanded clones, a class.

size: few
V: TRBV2
D: .
J: TRBJ1-6
DNA: TGTGCCAGCAGTGAACAGGGGTCCGCGGGTTCACCCCTCCACTTT
CDR3: CASSEQGSAGSPLHF

size: .
V: TRBV2
D: TRBD1
J: TRBJ1-1
DNA: TGTGCCAGCAGCCTGACAGGGGTGAGGACTGAAGCTTTCTTT
CDR3: CASSLTGVRTEAFF

size: .
V: TRBV7-3
D: .
J: TRBJ2-1
DNA: TGTGCCAGCAGCTCCCGGACTCTACCGAGCTCCTACAATGAGCAGTTCTTC
CDR3: CASSSRTLPSSYNEQFF

size: .
V: TRBV5-1
D: .
J: TRBJ2-1
DNA: TGCGCCACCCAACTTGGGGGAAACTATGGCAATGAGCAGTTCTTC
CDR3: CATQLGGNYGNEQFF

size: .
V: TRBV9
D: .
J: TRBJ1-6
DNA: TGTGCCAGCAGCGTAGACGGGAGCTCCTATAATTCACCCCTCCACTTT
CDR3: CASSVDGSSYNSPLHF

size: .
V: TRBV30
D: .
J: TRBJ1-2
DNA: TGTGCCTGGAGTCCCGGGACACCCGTTAACTATGGCTACACCTTC
CDR3: CAWSPGTPVNYGYTF

size: .
V: TRBV7-2
D: .
J: TRBJ2-5
DNA: TGTGCCAGCAGCTTAGGACTAGGGTGGACCCAGTACTTC
CDR3: CASSLGLGWTQYF

size: .
V: TRBV2
D: .
J: TRBJ2-3
DNA: TGTGCCAGCAGGACCCTGGCGGATACGCAGTATTTT
CDR3: CASRTLADTQYF

size: .
V: TRBV30
D: .
J: TRBJ1-2
DNA: TGTGCCTGGAGTGTTGGAGGCGCATGGGGCTACACCTTC
CDR3: CAWSVGGAWGYTF

size: few
V: TRBV29-1
D: .
J: TRBJ2-1
DNA: TGCAGCGGCTGTAGCTCCTACAATGAGCAGTTCTTC
CDR3: CSGCSSYNEQFF

size: .
V: TRBV18
D: .
J: TRBJ2-5
DNA: TGTGCCAGCTCACCCAAAGGAGAGACCCAGTACTTC
CDR3: CASSPKGETQYF

size: .
V: TRBV10-3
D: TRBD2
J: TRBJ2-3
DNA: TGTGCCATCAGTCAGACCTCCGGGACTAGCGGGGGCACAGATACGCAGTATTTT
CDR3: CAISQTSGTSGGTDTQYF

size: few
V: TRBV7-8
D: .
J: TRBJ2-3
DNA: TGTGCCAGCAGGGCTAAACGGGGGAGCACAGATACGCAGTATTTT
CDR3: CASRAKRGSTDTQYF

size: few
V: TRBV29-1
D: TRBD1
J: TRBJ2-7
DNA: TGCAGCGCCCTGACAGGGACCTACGAGCAGTACTTC
CDR3: CSALTGTYEQYF

size: .
V: TRBV10-3
D: .
J: TRBJ2-7
DNA: TGTGCCATCAGCACGAACAGGGTCTCTTACGAGCAGTACTTC
CDR3: CAISTNRVSYEQYF

size: .
V: TRBV7-2
D: .
J: TRBJ2-5
DNA: TGTGCCAGCAGCTTAATGGGCAGGGACTCGGAGACCCAGTACTTC
CDR3: CASSLMGRDSETQYF

size: .
V: TRBV15
D: .
J: TRBJ1-6
DNA: TGTGCCACCAGCAGGGATTCAGGGAGCTCCTATAATTCACCCCTCCACTTT
CDR3: CATSRDSGSSYNSPLHF

size: .
V: TRBV2
D: .
J: TRBJ2-2
DNA: TGTGCCAGCAGAGCCGGGACGGCTACCGGGGAGCTGTTTTTT
CDR3: CASRAGTATGELFF

size: .
V: TRBV27
D: .
J: TRBJ1-1
DNA: TGTGCCAGCAGTTTGAACCTCAAGAACACTGAAGCTTTCTTT
CDR3: CASSLNLKNTEAFF

size: .
V: TRBV4-3
D: .
J: TRBJ2-6
DNA: TGCGCCAGCAGCCAAGATGGGCTCCACTCTGGGGCCAACGTCCTGACTTTC
CDR3: CASSQDGLHSGANVLTF

size: .
V: TRBV29-1
D: .
J: TRBJ1-2
DNA: TGCAGCGTTGACCCCCACTCAGGGAGAGACTATGGCTACACCTTC
CDR3: CSVDPHSGRDYGYTF

size: .
V: TRBV2
D: .
J: TRBJ1-4
DNA: TGTGCCAGCAGTGGGGAGGACCTACAAGGATCGGAAAAACTGTTTTTT
CDR3: CASSGEDLQGSEKLFF

size: .
V: TRBV5-1
D: TRBD1
J: TRBJ1-4
DNA: TGCGCCAGCAGCTTGGACGGGACAGGGGGCCTTTTGGAGAAACTGTTTTTT
CDR3: CASSLDGTGGLLEKLFF

size: .
V: TRBV29-1
D: .
J: TRBJ1-6
DNA: TGCAGCGTAACTGACGGGTATAATTCACCCCTCCACTTT
CDR3: CSVTDGYNSPLHF

size: .
V: TRBV18
D: TRBD1
J: TRBJ2-5
DNA: TGTGCCAGCTCACCGGGACAGGGCCAAGAGACCCAGTACTTC
CDR3: CASSPGQGQETQYF

size: .
V: TRBV27
D: .
J: TRBJ1-5
DNA: TGTGCCAGCAGTTGGCAGGTTCGTCAGCCCCAGCATTTT
CDR3: CASSWQVRQPQHF

size: .
V: TRBV4-3
D: .
J: TRBJ1-1
DNA: TGCGCCAGCAGACGTGGGACGACGGCCACTGAAGCTTTCTTT
CDR3: CASRRGTTATEAFF

size: .
V: TRBV30
D: .
J: TRBJ1-2
DNA: TGTGCCTGGAGTTATAAGGGTTTTGGAGGCTACACCTTC
CDR3: CAWSYKGFGGYTF

size: .
V: TRBV7-2
D: .
J: TRBJ2-4
DNA: TGTGCCAGCAGCGCGGGTGGGGACATTCAGTACTTC
CDR3: CASSAGGDIQYF

size: .
V: TRBV9
D: TRBD2
J: TRBJ2-7
DNA: TGTGCCAGCAGCGCCGGGACTAGCGGGGTGTACGAGCAGTACTTC
CDR3: CASSAGTSGVYEQYF

size: few
V: TRBV2
D: TRBD1
J: TRBJ1-2
DNA: TGTGCCAGCAGGGACAGGGGCTCCAATGGCTACACCTTC
CDR3: CASRDRGSNGYTF

size: .
V: TRBV30
D: .
J: TRBJ2-7
DNA: TGTGCCTGGAGTGTACATAGACCGATCTCCTACGAGCAGTACTTC
CDR3: CAWSVHRPISYEQYF

size: few
V: TRBV27
D: .
J: TRBJ2-3
DNA: TGTGCCAGCAGTCCCACGCCCGGGATTAGCACAGATACGCAGTATTTT
CDR3: CASSPTPGISTDTQYF

size: .
V: TRBV5-1
D: TRBD2
J: TRBJ2-3
DNA: TGCGCCAGCAGCTTGCGGGGACTAGGCACAGATACGCAGTATTTT
CDR3: CASSLRGLGTDTQYF

size: .
V: TRBV2
D: TRBD2
J: TRBJ2-1
DNA: TGTGCCAGCAGTGAGGGAGGGCTACGATCCTACAATGAGCAGTTCTTC
CDR3: CASSEGGLRSYNEQFF

size: few
V: TRBV4-3
D: TRBD2
J: TRBJ2-5
DNA: TGCGCCAGCAGCCAATCTCCAACTAGCGGGGGGGCCTTTCAAGAGACCCAGTACTTC
CDR3: CASSQSPTSGGAFQETQYF

size: .
V: TRBV10-3
D: TRBD1
J: TRBJ1-4
DNA: TGTGCCATCAGTGACCCAGACAGGGCTAATGAAAAACTGTTTTTT
CDR3: CAISDPDRANEKLFF

size: .
V: TRBV4-3
D: .
J: TRBJ1-2
DNA: TGCGCCAGCAGCCAAGGGGGGGACCGTAAGGTTGGCTACACCTTC
CDR3: CASSQGGDRKVGYTF

size: .
V: TRBV9
D: .
J: TRBJ2-2
DNA: TGTGCCAGCAGCCGAGGGGAGACCGGGGAGCTGTTTTTT
CDR3: CASSRGETGELFF

size: .
V: TRBV7-2
D: TRBD1
J: TRBJ1-2
DNA: TGTGCCAGCAGCTCAGGGGACAGGGTTTATGGCTACACCTTC
CDR3: CASSSGDRVYGYTF

size: .
V: TRBV5-1
D: .
J: TRBJ2-2
DNA: TGCGCCAGCAGCCGGGACCAGGCCGACACCGGGGAGCTGTTTTTT
CDR3: CASSRDQADTGELFF

size: once
V: TRBV30
D: TRBD1
J: TRBJ1-1
DNA: TGTGCCTGGAGACAGGGGGCAAATACTGAAGCTTTCTTT
CDR3: CAWRQGANTEAFF

size: .
V: TRBV29-1
D: .
J: TRBJ2-5
DNA: TGCAGCGTTGACTCGGGGGCCGTAGTAGAGACCCAGTACTTC
CDR3: CSVDSGAVVETQYF

size: .
V: TRBV25-1
D: .
J: TRBJ2-1
DNA: TGTGCCAGCAGTGAGGAGTCATCCTACAATGAGCAGTTCTTC
CDR3: CASSEESSYNEQFF

size: .
V: TRBV18
D: TRBD2
J: TRBJ2-5
DNA: TGTGCCAGCTCACCAACTAGCGGGGAGACCCAGTACTTC
CDR3: CASSPTSGETQYF

size: .
V: TRBV27
D: .
J: TRBJ2-2
DNA: TGTGCCAGCAGACGGCAATGGGGCAGCGGGGAGCTGTTTTTT
CDR3: CASRRQWGSGELFF

size: few
V: TRBV29-1
D: .
J: TRBJ1-5
DNA: TGCAGCGTTCAGGGGACTAATCAGCCCCAGCATTTT
CDR3: CSVQGTNQPQHF

size: few
V: TRBV7-9
D: TRBD1
J: TRBJ2-4
DNA: TGTGCCAGCAGCTTTGATCCGGGACAGGGGATGGACATTCAGTACTTC
CDR3: CASSFDPGQGMDIQYF

size: .
V: TRBV29-1
D: .
J: TRBJ2-5
DNA: TGCAGCGTTGAGGGGGTTTTATGGGGGCGAGAGACCCAGTACTTC
CDR3: CSVEGVLWGRETQYF

size: .
V: TRBV28
D: TRBD1
J: TRBJ1-6
DNA: TGTGCCAGCACCGTTCAGGGGGGCCGGAATTCACCCCTCCACTTT
CDR3: CASTVQGGRNSPLHF

size: .
V: TRBV4-3
D: .
J: TRBJ1-2
DNA: TGCGCCAGCAGCCATGGCGTAGAGGACTATGGCTACACCTTC
CDR3: CASSHGVEDYGYTF

size: .
V: TRBV5-1
D: .
J: TRBJ2-7
DNA: TGCGCCAGCAGCCCACCGGGACGGGCCTACGAGCAGTACTTC
CDR3: CASSPPGRAYEQYF

size: .
V: TRBV29-1
D: .
J: TRBJ2-7
DNA: TGCAGCGTTGTTCCCGGCGAGCAGTACTTC
CDR3: CSVVPGEQYF

size: .
V: TRBV29-1
D: .
J: TRBJ2-6
DNA: TGCAGCGTTCAATCAGGGAGCTCTGGGGCCAACGTCCTGACTTTC
CDR3: CSVQSGSSGANVLTF

size: once
V: TRBV19
D: TRBD1
J: TRBJ1-2
DNA: TGTGCCAGTAGGGGACAGCGTTATGGCTACACCTTC
CDR3: CASRGQRYGYTF

size: once
V: TRBV4-3
D: TRBD1
J: TRBJ1-4
DNA: TGCGCCAGCAGCCAGATCGACAGGGAGAATGAAAAACTGTTTTTT
CDR3: CASSQIDRENEKLFF

size: once
V: TRBV23-1
D: .
J: TRBJ1-2
DNA: TGCGCCAGCAGTCAATCGGACAACTATGGCTACACCTTC
CDR3: CASSQSDNYGYTF

size: .
V: TRBV5-6
D: .
J: TRBJ1-5
DNA: TGTGCCAGCAGCTTCGGAGGGGATGGGAGTCGGCCCCAGCATTTT
CDR3: CASSFGGDGSRPQHF

size: .
V: TRBV5-1
D: .
J: TRBJ1-2
DNA: TGCGCCAGCAGCTTGGAGGTGGACTATGGCTACACCTTC
CDR3: CASSLEVDYGYTF

size: few
V: TRBV27
D: .
J: TRBJ2-1
DNA: TGTGCCAGCAGCTTTTTAGGATACAATGAGCAGTTCTTC
CDR3: CASSFLGYNEQFF